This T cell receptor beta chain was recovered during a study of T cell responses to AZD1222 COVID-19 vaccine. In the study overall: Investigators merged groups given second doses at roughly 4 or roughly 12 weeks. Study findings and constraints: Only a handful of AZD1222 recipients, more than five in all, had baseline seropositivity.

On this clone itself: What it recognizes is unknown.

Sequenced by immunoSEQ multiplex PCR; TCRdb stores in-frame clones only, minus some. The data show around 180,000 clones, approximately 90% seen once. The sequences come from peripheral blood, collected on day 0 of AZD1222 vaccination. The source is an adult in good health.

Written as DNA, the CDR3 is TGTGCCAGCTCACCGGACAGCTACTACGAGCAGTACTTC. Protein: CASSPDSYYEQYF. The V gene is TRBV18, the J gene TRBJ2-7; D might be TRBD1 (6 bases). Germline values: CDR1 KGHSH, CDR2 LQKENI. Trimming took 3 bases from V and 3 from J, leaving 9 bases between them. The CDR3 extends over 13 amino acids.